This T cell receptor (beta chain) stems from a study of Ad26.COV2.S vaccination and SARS-CoV-2 variants. Study conclusions and caveats: Whether participants received vaccine or placebo, their non-spike TCR breadth was similar.

Germline V lookup: CDR1 SEHNR, CDR2 FQNEAQ (reference sequence). This CDR3 is built from 16 residues. Trimming removed 5 bases from V and 4 bases from J; junction bases left unmatched: 8. In regard to this clone: Its antigen is undetermined.

Regarding treatment: around 19 received Ad26.COV2.S at low or high dose, single or two shots; several received placebo; per-sample allocation not given. Sampling was done on day 63 after the first vaccine or placebo injection. Sequenced by immunoSEQ multiplex PCR; TCRdb stores in-frame clones only, minus some. Here the sample spans some 300,000 clones, about 85% being singletons. The chain recombines TRBV7-9 with TRBJ2-6; 7 nucleotides match TRBD1. This sequence was found in a person between 18 and 65 years old who received the Ad26.COV2.S COVID-19 vaccine or a placebo. The source was peripheral blood, collected in a trial of Ad26.COV2.S vaccine versus placebo. In DNA, the CDR3 is TGTGCCAGCAGCCATACCAGGGGGTCCGGGGCCAACGTCCTGACTTTC. This gives the protein CASSHTRGSGANVLTF.